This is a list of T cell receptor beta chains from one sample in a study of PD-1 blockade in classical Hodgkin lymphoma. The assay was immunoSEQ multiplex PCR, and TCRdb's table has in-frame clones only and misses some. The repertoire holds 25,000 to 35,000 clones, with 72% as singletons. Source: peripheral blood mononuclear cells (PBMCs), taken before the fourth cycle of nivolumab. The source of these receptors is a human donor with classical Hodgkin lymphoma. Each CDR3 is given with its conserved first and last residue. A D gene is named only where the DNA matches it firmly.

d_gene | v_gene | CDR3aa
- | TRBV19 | CASRGEETQYF
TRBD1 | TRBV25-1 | CASSPEQGGQTYEQYF
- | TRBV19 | CASSIGQGSYEQYF
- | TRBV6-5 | CASHTKSTQYF
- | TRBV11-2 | CASSLTGTRSTYEQYF
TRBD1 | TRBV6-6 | CASSLGQGRMPLHF
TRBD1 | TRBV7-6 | CASSFTGGSDTQYF
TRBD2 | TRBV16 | CASSQSPSGTYNEQFF
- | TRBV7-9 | CASSQVQGGANYGYTF
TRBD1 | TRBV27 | CASSLGTGGNQPQHF
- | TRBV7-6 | CASSPTWNTGELFF
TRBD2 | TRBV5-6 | CASSFSGLEGETQYF
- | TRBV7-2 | CASSLRRGESQETQYF
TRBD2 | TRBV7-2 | CASTGTSGGNEQFF
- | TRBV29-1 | CGGQGGEKLFF